This T cell receptor (beta chain) was captured by sequencing in a study of beta chain features in type 1 diabetes. In germline, CDR1 is SEHNR, CDR2 FQNEAQ (reference sequence). The CDR3 loop spans 15 amino acids. V lost 5 bases and J lost 2, with 13 bases in between. TCRB transcripts that were expressed got sequenced, as all of the isolated RNA had been reverse transcribed. Libraries were prepared by immunoSEQ multiplex PCR; TCRdb keeps only in-frame clonotypes and omits some of them. This table holds about 700,000 clones, around an eighth found once. Whole-study findings and limits: Type 1 diabetes patients showed a moderate but significant shortening of TCRB CDR3s in all four CD4+ subsets.

In regard to this clone: Its cognate antigen is unknown.

This TCR derives from a man younger than 30 with type 1 diabetes. Sequencing was carried out using naive CD4+ T cells from blood. This chain uses TRBV7-9 with TRBJ1-3, with D tentatively TRBD1 (6 bases). The CDR3 DNA reads as TGTGCCAGCAGCCCCGGACAGTATGCTGGAAACACCATATATTTT. Translation gives CASSPGQYAGNTIYF.